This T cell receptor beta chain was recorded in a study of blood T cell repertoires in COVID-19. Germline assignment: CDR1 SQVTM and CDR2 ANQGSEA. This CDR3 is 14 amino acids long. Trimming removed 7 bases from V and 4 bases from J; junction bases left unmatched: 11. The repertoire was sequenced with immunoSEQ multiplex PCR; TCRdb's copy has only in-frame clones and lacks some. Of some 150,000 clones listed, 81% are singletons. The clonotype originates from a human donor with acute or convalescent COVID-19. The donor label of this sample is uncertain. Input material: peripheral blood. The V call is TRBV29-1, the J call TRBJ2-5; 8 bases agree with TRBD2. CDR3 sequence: CSGLGTRAPETQYF. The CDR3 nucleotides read TGCAGCGGGCTTGGGACTAGGGCGCCAGAGACCCAGTACTTC. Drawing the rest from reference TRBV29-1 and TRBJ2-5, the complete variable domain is SAVISQKPSRDICQRGTSLTIQCQVDSQVTMMFWYRQQPGQSLTLIATANQGSEATYESGFVIDKFPISRPNLTFSTLTVSNMSPEDSSIYLCSGLGTRAPETQYFGPGTRLLVL.